Given below is one T cell receptor beta chain in context. This CDR3 has 18 residues. Germline loops: CDR1 SGHTS, CDR2 YDEGEE. V lost 1 base, J lost 1 base, and 7 bases stayed unmatched. The sample belongs to a study of blood T cell repertoires in COVID-19. Libraries were prepared by immunoSEQ multiplex PCR; TCRdb keeps only in-frame clonotypes and omits some of them. The sample comprises about 42,000 clones, approximately 92% of which are singletons, and just under 9% rests with the top ten. The chain carries TRBV5-8 and TRBJ2-1; 11 bases are a match to TRBD2. Material: peripheral blood. The receptor's source is a man between 25 and 39 years old with active or convalescent COVID-19. The CDR3 DNA follows: TGTGCCAGCAGCTTGCGGCTAGCGGGAGGACGGTCCTACAATGAGCAGTTCTTC. Residues: CASSLRLAGGRSYNEQFF.